Included here is one T cell receptor beta chain sequence, with context. Its antigen is currently unknown. This entry belongs to a study of T cells expressing NK-cell markers. For the study at large: There were seven HCMV-seropositive donors and one seronegative donor among the eight sequenced.

Overall study results and limits: In a handful of donors, dominant clonotypes made up roughly 25-60.1% of CD3+CD56-NKG2C+ cells.

Per the germline V gene, CDR1 is LGHDT and CDR2 is YNNKEL (reference sequence). The CDR3 is 15 amino acids. TCRdb processed the 5' RACE reads again and assigns one entry to each CDR3 protein, with no DNA. The sample table sets out 150,000 or so distinct CDR3 sequences. The sequence came from a woman between 50 and 59 years old in good health. The specimen sequenced was blood T cells: a sorted CD56 or NKG2C T cell subset, CD4+ or CD8+ T cells, or bulk PBMC T cells (not recorded which). V gene TRBV3-1 combines with J gene TRBJ2-7; TCRdb picks TRBD2, but there is no DNA to check that call. The CDR3 sequence: CASSYLATPSYEQYF.